The 4 T cell receptor beta chains reported below all come from one sample, sequenced in a study of regulatory T cells in long-lasting Graves disease. Construction of TCR beta libraries relied on iRepertoire HTBI primers and on Arm-PCR targeting CDR3 regions. MiXCR, applied by TCRdb to the multiplex PCR reads, yields one record per CDR3 protein. This table has more than 300,000 distinct CDR3 sequences, roughly 10% appearing once. As to time point: newly diagnosed GD, antithyroid drugs for less than 3 months. Researchers made the TCR library from RNA that was extracted from PBMCs. This sample also appeared in a second study, on T cells in Graves' hyperthyroidism and ophthalmopathy.

The input for sequencing was peripheral blood mononuclear cells (PBMCs), taken at new diagnosis, from a patient treated with antithyroid drugs. These TCRs come from a woman aged 18-29 years with Graves disease.

This clonotype has a count of ten or more. The CDR3 loop is CASSFSPQHF. The DNA for the CDR3 is TGTGCCAGCAGTTTCTCCCCCCAGCATTTT. This sequence joins TRBV28 and TRBJ1-5; no firm D call. Deletions cut 3 bases from V and 10 bases from J, with 4 bases between. The CDR3 runs to 10 residues. CDR1 and CDR2 (germline): MDHEN, SYDVKM.

In its sample, this clonotype was seen a few times. The chain employs TRBV28 and TRBJ1-6, with D possibly TRBD1 on 5 matching bases. The CDR3 spans 17 residues. Germline CDR1 reads MDHEN; CDR2 reads SYDVKM. V lost 3 bases and J 5 bases, leaving 17 bases between the germline ends. CDR3 residues: CASSFNRWGGDNSPLHF. The CDR3 nucleotides read TGTGCCAGCAGTTTTAACCGTTGGGGAGGGGATAATTCACCCCTCCACTTT.

This sequence joins TRBV20-1 and TRBJ2-1; 10 positions match TRBD2. The CDR3 sequence is 15 residues long. CDR1 is DFQATT and CDR2 is SNEGSKA in the germline V gene (reference sequence). V was clipped by 0 bases and J by 5 bases; unmatched bases: 4. The CDR3 coding sequence is TGCAGTGCTAGAGATCCGGGACTAGCGAACAATGAGCAGTTCTTC. Translation: CSARDPGLANNEQFF.

This clonotype was observed many times. This sequence joins TRBV9 and TRBJ2-7, with 7 bases matching TRBD2. V gave up 3 bases and J gave up 4 bases; unmatched junction bases: 7. Germline-derived CDR1 and CDR2 are SGDLS and YYNGEE. CDR3 size: 14 residues. This chain's CDR3 is CASSAGGDYYEQYF. CDR3 in DNA: TGTGCCAGCAGCGCTGGGGGGGACTATTACGAGCAGTACTTC.